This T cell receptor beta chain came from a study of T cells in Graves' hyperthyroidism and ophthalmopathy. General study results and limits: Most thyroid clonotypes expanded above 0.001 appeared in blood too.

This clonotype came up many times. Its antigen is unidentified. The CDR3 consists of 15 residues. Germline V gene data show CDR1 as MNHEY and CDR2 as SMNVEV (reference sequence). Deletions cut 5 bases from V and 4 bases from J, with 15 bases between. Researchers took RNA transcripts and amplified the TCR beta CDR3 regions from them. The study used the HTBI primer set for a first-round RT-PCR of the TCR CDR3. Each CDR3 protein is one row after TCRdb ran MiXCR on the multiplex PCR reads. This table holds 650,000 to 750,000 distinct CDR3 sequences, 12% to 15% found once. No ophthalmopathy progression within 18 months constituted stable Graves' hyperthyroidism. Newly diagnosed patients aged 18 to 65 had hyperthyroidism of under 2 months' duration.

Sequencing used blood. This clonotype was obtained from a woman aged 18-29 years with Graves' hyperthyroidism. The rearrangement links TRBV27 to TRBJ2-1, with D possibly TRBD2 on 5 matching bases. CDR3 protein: CASSPFSGKYNEQFF. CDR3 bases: TGTGCCAGCAGTCCCTTCTCGGGAAAGTACAATGAGCAGTTCTTC.